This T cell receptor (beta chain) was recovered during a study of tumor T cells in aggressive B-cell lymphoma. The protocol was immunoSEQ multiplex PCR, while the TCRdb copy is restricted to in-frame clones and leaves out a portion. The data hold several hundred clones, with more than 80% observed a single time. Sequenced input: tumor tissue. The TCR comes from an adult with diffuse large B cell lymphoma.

The CDR3 DNA reads TGTGCCAGCAGCTTAGACTACTCTGGAAACACCATATATTTT. The encoded protein is CASSLDYSGNTIYF. The gene calls are TRBV11-1 and TRBJ1-3; no reliable D call. The CDR3 is made up of 14 amino acids. Germline V lookup: CDR1 SGHAT, CDR2 FQDESV (reference sequence). Trimming cost V 1 base and J 0 bases, with 4 bases left between them. The whole variable domain, remainder taken from reference TRBV11-1 and TRBJ1-3, is EAEVAQSPRYKITEKSQAVAFWCDPISGHATLYWYRQILGQGPELLVQFQDESVVDDSQLPKDRFSAERLKGVDSTLKIQPAELGDSAMYLCASSLDYSGNTIYFGEGSWLTVV.